The rows below give T cell receptor beta chains drawn from one sample of a study of cytomegalovirus exposure and HLA in healthy donors. Libraries were prepared by immunoSEQ multiplex PCR; TCRdb keeps only in-frame clonotypes and omits some of them. The sample carries around 300,000 clones, 86% recorded once. Sequencing input: PBMCs. These TCRs come from a woman in her late teens or twenties in good health and CMV-seronegative. The CDR3 runs from the conserved cysteine through the conserved F or W. Fields, in order: CDR3 DNA, CDR3 protein, D gene, clone size, CDR3 length, V gene, J gene. The D gene is left open where the match is weak. Clone sizes are given selectively: once, few, many, or a class where the clone is expanded.

TGTGCCAGCAGTTTTACTACAGGGAATTCACCCCTCCACTTT	CASSFTTGNSPLHF	NA	once	14	TRBV27	TRBJ1-6
TGTGCCTGGAGTGCAAGGGCGGGGGGCAATCAGCCCCAGCATTTT	CAWSARAGGNQPQHF	NA	NA	15	TRBV30	TRBJ1-5
TGTGCCAGTAGTATAGGATCGGGACACAACACAGATACGCAGTATTTT	CASSIGSGHNTDTQYF	NA	once	16	TRBV19	TRBJ2-3
TGTGCCTGGGTCATCTCTGGGGCCAACGTCCTGACTTTC	CAWVISGANVLTF	NA	NA	13	TRBV30	TRBJ2-6
TGTGCCAGCAGCTTAGGGGACAGAGCCTACGAGCAGTACTTC	CASSLGDRAYEQYF	TRBD1	few	14	TRBV11-2	TRBJ2-7
TGCGCCAGCAGCCAGCCCCGACAGGGGGGTTTTGGGGAGACCCAGTACTTC	CASSQPRQGGFGETQYF	TRBD1	NA	17	TRBV5-1	TRBJ2-5
TGTGCCAGCAGTGAAGAGGGGGACATCTCCTACGAGCAGTACTTC	CASSEEGDISYEQYF	NA	NA	15	TRBV2	TRBJ2-7
TGTGCCAGCAGCACGACAGGGGGCCGGGAGACCCAGTACTTC	CASSTTGGRETQYF	TRBD1	NA	14	TRBV11-2	TRBJ2-5
TGTGCCTGGACAGGACAGCCGCGGAGCTCGGCTTTCTTT	CAWTGQPRSSAFF	NA	once	13	TRBV30	TRBJ1-1
TGTGCCACTGAGGGGACAGGGGGCGATGATGGAAACACCATATATTTT	CATEGTGGDDGNTIYF	TRBD1	NA	16	TRBV2	TRBJ1-3
TGTGCCAGCAGTGTCGACAGCCGGCCCTACAATGAGCAGTTCTTC	CASSVDSRPYNEQFF	NA	NA	15	TRBV2	TRBJ2-1
TGTGCCAGCAGCACCGACCCGGGGGAGCAGTTCTTC	CASSTDPGEQFF	NA	NA	12	TRBV5-4	TRBJ2-1
TGTGCCAGCAGCCAGGTGGGACAGGGTGGTGGCTACACCTTC	CASSQVGQGGGYTF	TRBD1	NA	14	TRBV7-9	TRBJ1-2
TGTGCCAGCAGCTCGGGGACTAGCGGGTGGCACGAGCAGTACTTC	CASSSGTSGWHEQYF	TRBD2	NA	15	TRBV7-9	TRBJ2-7
TGTGCCAGCAGCTTTATGGACATCCGTAACACTGAAGCTTTCTTT	CASSFMDIRNTEAFF	NA	NA	15	TRBV7-9	TRBJ1-1
TGTGCCTGGCGTCCCCTATTGCGGTACGAGCAGTACTTC	CAWRPLLRYEQYF	NA	NA	13	TRBV30	TRBJ2-7
TGTGCCAGCAGACACAGCAGCTCCTACGAGCAGTACTTC	CASRHSSSYEQYF	NA	few	13	TRBV14	TRBJ2-7
TGTGCCAGCAGTTCACTACGGCCGGGACTCTTCTACGAGCAGTACTTC	CASSSLRPGLFYEQYF	NA	NA	16	TRBV27	TRBJ2-7
TGTGCCAGCAGTTTATCACCCGGAGCTAACTATGGCTACACCTTC	CASSLSPGANYGYTF	NA	once	15	TRBV27	TRBJ1-2
TGCGCCAGCAGCCAAGAAACAGGCGCACACGAGCAGTACTTC	CASSQETGAHEQYF	NA	NA	14	TRBV4-1	TRBJ2-7
TGTGCCAGCAGTGAAGCTCAGGATTACGGAAACGAGCAGTACTTC	CASSEAQDYGNEQYF	NA	NA	15	TRBV2	TRBJ2-7
TGTGCCAGCAGGGCCGGACAGGGGGCGCGTAATGGCTACACCTTC	CASRAGQGARNGYTF	TRBD1	NA	15	TRBV6-1	TRBJ1-2
TGTGCCAGCAGTTACGGGGGCGCTAACACTGAAGCTTTCTTT	CASSYGGANTEAFF	NA	NA	14	TRBV6-5	TRBJ1-1
TGTGCCAGCAGCCGAGACAGGGGGGAGACCTACGAGCAGTACTTC	CASSRDRGETYEQYF	TRBD1	NA	15	TRBV7-6	TRBJ2-7
TGTGCCTGGAGTGTATCACCGGGGGGCTACACCTTC	CAWSVSPGGYTF	NA	NA	12	TRBV30	TRBJ1-2
TGCAGCGTTGGCGGAGGGTGGGAATTGGGGAACACTGAAGCTTTCTTT	CSVGGGWELGNTEAFF	NA	many	16	TRBV29-1	TRBJ1-1
TGCAGCGTTGAATCAGGGGAAGAGACCCAGTACTTC	CSVESGEETQYF	NA	NA	12	TRBV29-1	TRBJ2-5
TGCAGCGTTGATTCAGGGTCTTATGGCTACACCTTC	CSVDSGSYGYTF	NA	NA	12	TRBV29-1	TRBJ1-2
TGCGCCAGCAGCTTGGATAGCCCTAGTGAAGCTTTCTTT	CASSLDSPSEAFF	NA	NA	13	TRBV5-1	TRBJ1-1
TGCGCCAGCAGCTTGGAACAGGGGGCTCAGAAACTGTTTTTT	CASSLEQGAQKLFF	TRBD1	NA	14	TRBV5-1	TRBJ1-4
TGCGCCAGCAGTGAAGGGACAGGGACCTACCAAGAGACCCAGTACTTC	CASSEGTGTYQETQYF	TRBD1	NA	16	TRBV10-1	TRBJ2-5
TGCGCCAGCAGTGAATCGGGAAGCAACTATGGCTACACCTTC	CASSESGSNYGYTF	NA	NA	14	TRBV10-2	TRBJ1-2
TGTGCCAGCAGTGCCGGACAGGATCAGCCCCAGCATTTT	CASSAGQDQPQHF	TRBD1	NA	13	TRBV9	TRBJ1-5
TGTGCCAGCAGCGCCGGGACAGCTAACTATGGCTACACCTTC	CASSAGTANYGYTF	TRBD1	NA	14	TRBV9	TRBJ1-2
TGTGCCAGCAGCCCAGAAGTGCGGGAGTTTGGCGAGCAGTACTTC	CASSPEVREFGEQYF	TRBD2	NA	15	TRBV7-7	TRBJ2-7
TGTGCCAGCAGTCCGGGACAGGCCAGCTCCTACGAGCAGTACTTC	CASSPGQASSYEQYF	TRBD1	NA	15	TRBV11-3	TRBJ2-7
TGCGCCAGCAGCTTGTGGGGCCTTAGTACCGGGGAGCTGTTTTTT	CASSLWGLSTGELFF	NA	NA	15	TRBV5-1	TRBJ2-2
TGTGCCGCCACAGGGGGTCCCGGGGAGCTGTTTTTT	CAATGGPGELFF	TRBD1	NA	12	TRBV30	TRBJ2-2
TGTGCCAGCAGGTTACCTTTGGGACAGGGCTCCACCGGGGAGCTGTTTTTT	CASRLPLGQGSTGELFF	TRBD1	NA	17	TRBV28	TRBJ2-2
TGTGCCAGCTCACCATATAAAGGCGGGACAGGGGGCTACGAGCAGTACTTC	CASSPYKGGTGGYEQYF	TRBD1	NA	17	TRBV18	TRBJ2-7
TGTGCCAGCAGTTACGGAGGGGGCAACACTGAAGCTTTCTTT	CASSYGGGNTEAFF	TRBD1	NA	14	TRBV6-5	TRBJ1-1